This is a list of T cell receptor beta chains from one sample in a study of shared clonotypes between healthy human individuals. Sequencing was performed with immunoSEQ multiplex PCR; in TCRdb, only in-frame clones are kept and a portion is missing. The table has 700,000 or so clones, about two thirds seen once. The sequencing input was memory CD4+ T cells sorted from blood. These receptors all come from a young woman in good health. CDR3s include the opening cysteine and the closing phenylalanine or tryptophan. The order of the fields is J gene, D gene, V gene, clone size, CDR3 protein, CDR3 DNA. D genes are given only for firm matches. The size of a clone is reported for some rows only, either as once, few or many, or as a class for expanded clones.

TRBJ2-1 TRBD2 TRBV28 - CASSLVASGGSEQFF TGTGCCAGCAGTTTGGTGGCTAGCGGGGGCTCTGAGCAGTTCTTC
TRBJ1-4 - TRBV7-9 few CASSLALGRSGEKLFF TGTGCCAGCAGCTTAGCTTTGGGGCGATCGGGTGAAAAACTGTTTTTT
TRBJ2-3 - TRBV7-9 - CASSYREKADTQYF TGTGCCAGCAGCTACAGGGAAAAGGCAGATACGCAGTATTTT
TRBJ1-5 - TRBV5-1 - CASSLGQDQPQHF TGCGCCAGCAGCTTGGGACAGGATCAGCCCCAGCATTTT
TRBJ2-5 - TRBV2 - CATQGIVGGGTQYF TGTGCCACACAGGGTATAGTAGGCGGAGGGACCCAGTACTTC
TRBJ2-7 - TRBV6-5 - CASRTGSYEQYF TGTGCCAGCAGGACAGGTTCCTACGAGCAGTACTTC
TRBJ2-1 - TRBV30 - CAWTGSYNEQFF TGTGCCTGGACAGGGTCCTACAATGAGCAGTTCTTC
TRBJ2-1 TRBD2 TRBV4-1 - CASSQGLAGGNNEQFF TGCGCCAGCAGCCAAGGACTAGCGGGAGGGAACAATGAGCAGTTCTTC
TRBJ2-3 - TRBV19 - CASSRQRRTTDTQYF TGTGCCAGTAGTCGTCAGCGTAGGACCACAGATACGCAGTATTTT
TRBJ1-3 - TRBV6-5 few CASSFDRSSGNTIYF TGTGCCAGCAGCTTCGACAGGAGCTCTGGAAACACCATATATTTT
TRBJ1-5 - TRBV9 few CASSVDPTANQPQHF TGTGCCAGCAGCGTAGACCCGACAGCGAATCAGCCCCAGCATTTT
TRBJ1-2 TRBD1 TRBV5-4 - CASSLGTGNAYGYTF TGTGCCAGCAGCTTAGGGACAGGGAACGCCTATGGCTACACCTTC
TRBJ2-2 - TRBV30 - CAWSLPNTGELFF TGTGCCTGGAGTTTACCGAACACCGGGGAGCTGTTTTTT
TRBJ2-6 - TRBV6-5 few CASSAGSGANVLTF TGTGCCAGCAGTGCAGGGTCTGGGGCCAACGTCCTGACTTTC
TRBJ2-2 - TRBV25-1 - CASSDRVAGELFF TGTGCCAGCAGTGATCGCGTTGCCGGGGAGCTGTTTTTT